This T cell receptor beta chain came from a study of cytomegalovirus exposure and HLA in healthy donors. General study findings and limits: The number of N-insertions in an Asian-associated ancestry cluster was reportedly below the 666-donor mean in a later analysis. The authors later found TCR association rates varying by HLA locus, with DRB1 most and HLA-C fewest.

In the PCR, 60 Vbeta and 13 Jbeta primers were used. The repertoire was sequenced with immunoSEQ multiplex PCR; TCRdb's copy has only in-frame clones and lacks some. The sample lists roughly 190,000 clones, 81% occurring once. Comment on this clone: The antigen remains unidentified.

The source material was PBMCs. The sequence was obtained from a man aged 45-65 years in good health and CMV-seronegative.

CDR3 protein: CASSVDSVSYNEQFF. The CDR3, as DNA: TGTGCCAGCAGCGTGGATAGCGTCTCCTACAATGAGCAGTTCTTC. V usage is TRBV9 and J usage is TRBJ2-1, with D possibly matching TRBD2 (5 bases). The ends were cut back, 2 bases at V and 0 bases at J, with 9 bases in the middle. CDR3 size: 15 residues. Germline V CDR1 and CDR2: SGDLS, YYNGEE.